These 2 T cell receptor beta chains share one sample of origin, sequenced in a study of blood T cell repertoires in COVID-19. Measured with immunoSEQ multiplex PCR; TCRdb has only the in-frame clones, and not every one. The data hold 400,000 or so clones, with about nine tenths observed a single time. The specimen was peripheral blood. These receptors were taken from a woman aged 40 to 50 with COVID-19, enrolled during active disease.

The chain recombines TRBV7-3 with TRBJ1-1; TRBD1 is a possible D gene (5 bases). The germline V gene has CDR1 SGHTA and CDR2 FQGTGA. This CDR3 contains 13 residues. Trimming took off 5 bases at V and 4 bases at J, with 11 bases between the two ends. The DNA of the CDR3 is TGTGCCAGCAGCCGGGACTTACTCACTGAAGCTTTCTTT. Residues: CASSRDLLTEAFF.

This rearrangement joins TRBV11-2 to TRBJ1-4, with a possible D match to TRBD1 (6 bases). Germline CDR1 is SGHAT and CDR2 is FQNNGV. This CDR3 has 15 residues. The V end lost 4 bases, the J end lost 2 bases, and 11 bases lay between the germline ends. CDR3 residues: CASSSRGGTNEKLFF. CDR3 in DNA: TGTGCCAGCAGCTCCAGGGGTGGGACTAATGAAAAACTGTTTTTT.